The following is a T cell receptor (beta chain) sequence with its context. This CDR3 spans 16 amino acids. Germline V gene data show CDR1 as SNHLY and CDR2 as FYNNEI. J was trimmed by 3 bases and V by 6 bases; bases with no gene match: 8. In the original workflow: How many nucleated cells were present was estimated from reference gene primer amplification. Only in-frame clones appear in the TCRdb table, and some are missing; sequencing was by immunoSEQ multiplex PCR. Clonal size and the V and J genes are those of that table, whereas D and trimming came from the DNA. The top ten clones hold about 9.9% of a sample with about 130,000 clones, around four fifths of them seen once. This specimen belongs to a study of blood T cell repertoires in COVID-19. Study as a whole: Researchers got acute and convalescent COVID-19 samples from the United States, Italy and Spain. T cells, B-cell-depleted T cells, or PBMCs supplied cDNA or gDNA.

Specimen: peripheral blood. V usage is TRBV2 and J usage is TRBJ2-3; 11 bases fit TRBD1. This receptor was identified in a man in his forties with active or convalescent COVID-19. Written as DNA, the CDR3 is TGTGCCAGCAGAAAACCCGGGACAGGGGGAACAGATACGCAGTATTTT. The encoded protein is CASRKPGTGGTDTQYF.